The 27 T cell receptor beta chains reported below all come from one sample, sequenced in a study of T cells in women clearing cervical HPV infection. Sequenced by immunoSEQ multiplex PCR; TCRdb stores in-frame clones only, minus some. The specimen's table records approximately 35,000 clones. Specimen: blood buffy coat. The receptors originated from a woman between 18 and 69 years old with a cervical HPV16 infection that either progressed to CIN3+ or cleared (not recorded which).

With regard to this clone: The read is 3 residues too short to cover the CDR3 end, so that end is filled in from the germline J gene. This chain uses TRBV7-6 with TRBJ2-4; maybe TRBD1 (9 bases). CDR3 length: 18 residues. V gave up 2 bases and J gave up 2 bases, with 19 bases separating them. Per germline, CDR1 SGHVS and CDR2 FNYEAQ. The CDR3 loop is CASSLTGGGQGTKNIQYF. Partial CDR3 DNA: TGTGCCAGCAGCTTAACGGGGGGGGGACAGGGTACCAAAAACATT.

Concerning this clone itself: The observed sequence ends 3 residues before the CDR3 terminus, with the missing tail filled in from the germline J gene. The chain couples TRBV7-6 to TRBJ2-2, with TRBD1 as a possible D gene (5 bases). This CDR3 has 13 residues. Germline V gives CDR1 SGHVS, CDR2 FNYEAQ. Trimming left V 6 bases short and J 6 bases short, with 11 bases between. The CDR3 sequence is CASRARVAGELFF. Partial CDR3 DNA: TGTGCCAGCAGGGCCAGGGTAGCCGGGGAG.

Worth noting for this clone: The read comes to an end 3 residues before the CDR3 does, leaving the germline J gene to fill in the end. The rearrangement joins TRBV13 to TRBJ2-3, with D perhaps matching TRBD2 (7 bases). The CDR3 length is 17 residues. V lost 2 bases, J lost 2 bases, and 17 bases lay in between. Per germline, CDR1 PRHDT and CDR2 FYEKMQ (reference sequence). The sequenced part of the CDR3 DNA is TGTGCCAGCAGCTTAAAATACGCCGGGGGGCTCACAGATACG. Its protein is CASSLKYAGGLTDT. The CDR3 in full is CASSLKYAGGLTDTQYF.

The DNA read from the CDR3 is TGTGCCAGCAGCCAAGGCCTCCGGCCAGGGTTTTATAAGTACGATGGC. This sequence encodes CASSQGLRPGFYKYDG. The complete CDR3 reads CASSQGLRPGFYKYDGYTF. The rearrangement uses TRBV14 and TRBJ1-2; TRBD1 might be the D (5 bases). The DNA ends 3 residues before the CDR3 does, and the rest of the CDR3 is filled in from the germline J gene. The length of the CDR3 is 19 residues. Between the trimmed V and J ends, which lost 1 base and 6 bases, there was a span of 27 bases. Germline CDR1 and CDR2: SGHDN and FVKESK.

A remark on this clone: The sequence runs out 3 residues before the end of the CDR3; the remainder is reconstructed from the germline J gene. This chain uses TRBV28 with TRBJ2-5; TRBD1 matches at 8 bases. In germline, CDR1 is MDHEN, CDR2 SYDVKM. The CDR3 covers 14 residues. The junction had 3 bases not matched to a gene; V was cut back by 2 bases and J by 4 bases. Here the CDR3 reads CASSLHGQGETQYF. The sequenced part of the CDR3 DNA is TGTGCCAGCAGTTTACACGGACAGGGAGAGACC.

About this clone itself: Sequencing ends 3 residues short of the CDR3 end; the germline J gene provides the rest. The chain recombines TRBV7-2 with TRBJ1-2, with D perhaps TRBD1 (5 bases). This CDR3 spans 13 amino acids. Germline CDR1 is SGHTA and CDR2 is FQGNSA. Trimming took 4 bases from V and 4 from J, leaving 10 bases between them. CDR3 DNA, as far as it was read: TGTGCCAGCAGCTCACAGGTCAGCTATGGC. It codes for CASSSQVSYG. The complete CDR3 protein is CASSSQVSYGYTF.

Concerning this clone: The read ends 3 residues early relative to the CDR3; the germline J gene fills the gap. The rearrangement uses TRBV5-1 and TRBJ2-6; 8 nucleotides line up with TRBD1. CDR3 length: 15 residues. Germline V gene data show CDR1 as SGHRS and CDR2 as YFSETQ. The junction had 0 bases not matched to a gene; V was cut back by 2 bases and J by 2 bases. The CDR3 sequence is CASSLQGAGANVLTF. Partial CDR3 DNA: TGCGCCAGCAGCTTACAGGGGGCTGGGGCCAACGTC.

Worth noting for this clone: The sequence runs out 3 residues before the end of the CDR3; the remainder is reconstructed from the germline J gene. J is TRBJ1-1 and V is TRBV4-1; the match to TRBD1 covers 8 bases. The J segment lost 5 bases and the V segment lost 1 base, leaving 6 bases of the junction unmatched. The V gene's germline CDR1 is MGHRA and CDR2 YSYEKL. The CDR3 has 15 residues. The CDR3 DNA, read in part, is TGCGCCAGCAGCCAAGGGACAGGGTTGGGTACTGAA. Translation: CASSQGTGLGTE. The full CDR3 protein is CASSQGTGLGTEAFF.

With respect to this clone: The read finishes 3 residues shy of the CDR3 end, and the germline J gene is used to complete it. The chain uses TRBV4-2 and TRBJ2-7; the match to TRBD2 covers 10 bases. After removal of 1 base from V and 5 bases from J, the junction contained 5 bases not matched to a gene. The CDR3 covers 15 residues. Per the germline V gene, CDR1 is LGHNA and CDR2 is YNFKEQ. This CDR3 is CASSQGIAGGDEQYF. The DNA read from the CDR3 is TGTGCCAGCAGCCAAGGAATAGCGGGGGGTGACGAG.

A word on this clone: The missing CDR3 end, 3 residues past where the read stops, is filled in from the germline J gene. V is TRBV20-1 and J is TRBJ2-1, with 14 positions matching TRBD2. Trimming at V came to 6 bases and at J to 4 bases, leaving 5 bases not matched to a gene. CDR1 is DFQATT, CDR2 SNEGSKA, per germline (reference sequence). This CDR3 is 15 amino acids long. The DNA read from the CDR3 is TGCAGTGCCAGGGGGACTAGCGGGGGATACAATGAG. As protein: CSARGTSGGYNE. The complete CDR3 reads CSARGTSGGYNEQFF.

This chain's CDR3 is CASSDRRGLGDTQYF. The sequenced CDR3 bases are TGTGCCAGCAGCGATCGCAGGGGGCTTGGAGATACG. This sequence joins TRBV7-9 and TRBJ2-3; 8 bases line up with TRBD1. The CDR3 extends 3 residues past the end of the read, so its final part is completed from the germline J gene. This CDR3 region has 15 residues. CDR1 and CDR2 from the germline V gene are SEHNR and FQNEAQ (reference sequence). The trim removed 5 bases at V and 5 bases at J, leaving 9 bases unmatched.

A word on this clone: Coverage ceases 3 residues before the CDR3 finishes, and the germline J gene fills in the end. The J gene is TRBJ1-1, the V gene TRBV6-1; possible D gene TRBD1, 6 bases. The CDR3 spans 14 residues. Per the germline V gene, CDR1 is MNHNS and CDR2 is SASEGT. V was clipped by 3 bases and J by 0 bases, with 8 bases between them. Incomplete CDR3 DNA: TGTGCCAGCAGTGACAGGGGACTGAACACTGAA. Its protein is CASSDRGLNTE. The entire CDR3 protein reads CASSDRGLNTEAFF.

On this clone: An end of the junction does not agree with germline; a read error may underlie this. The read terminates 3 residues before the CDR3 end, so the remaining end is supplied by the germline J gene. The gene calls are TRBV4-2 and TRBJ2-7; D is undetermined. The CDR3 is 15 amino acids. CDR1 and CDR2 from the germline V gene are LGHNA and YNFKEQ. The CDR3 region is CASSQYYGVDYEQYF. The DNA read from the CDR3 is TGCGCCAGCAGCCAATACTACGGCGTCGACTACGAG.

Points on this clone: The read falls 3 residues short of the CDR3 end, and the missing part is taken from the germline J gene. The chain links TRBV7-3 to TRBJ2-3; a weak D match, TRBD2 (6 bases). Between the trimmed V and J ends, which lost 5 bases and 0 bases, there was a span of 15 bases. The CDR3 contains 16 residues. Germline V lookup: CDR1 SGHTA, CDR2 FQGTGA. The CDR3 bases that were read are TGTGCCAGCAGCCCCGGGACTCAATACAGCACAGATACG. Protein sequence: CASSPGTQYSTDT. The complete CDR3 reads CASSPGTQYSTDTQYF. Variable domain in full (rest from reference TRBV7-3 and TRBJ2-3): GAGVSQTPSNKVTEKGKYVELRCDPISGHTALYWYRQSLGQGPEFLIYFQGTGAADDSGLPNDRFFAVRPEGSVSTLKIQRTERGDSAVYLCASSPGTQYSTDTQYFGPGTRLTVL.

As regards this clone: Read data end 3 residues before the CDR3 end; the end is taken from the germline J gene. V and J are TRBV7-6 and TRBJ2-7; tentatively, D is TRBD1 (6 bases). There are 11 residues in the CDR3. Between the trimmed V and J ends, which lost 8 bases and 5 bases, there was a span of 10 bases. Germline CDR1 is SGHVS and CDR2 is FNYEAQ. The CDR3 loop reads CASGSGDEQYF. Incomplete CDR3 DNA: TGTGCCAGCGGGTCAGGGGACGAG.

A note on this clone: The read ends 3 residues early relative to the CDR3; the germline J gene fills the gap. This chain links TRBV2 with TRBJ2-2; 7 bases are shared with TRBD1. V dropped 8 bases and J dropped 5; count of bases not matched to a gene: 11. The V gene's germline CDR1 is SNHLY and CDR2 FYNNEI. There are 15 residues in the CDR3. This CDR3 is CASSTGTAVTGELFF. The covered CDR3 bases are TGTGCCAGCTCCACCGGGACAGCCGTAACCGGGGAG.

On this clone itself: The read halts 3 residues ahead of the CDR3 end, with the missing end drawn from the germline J gene. V and J are TRBV6-2 or TRBV6-3 and TRBJ2-2; a possible D gene is TRBD2 (5 bases). V was trimmed by 9 bases and J by 3 bases, leaving 11 bases between them. Germline CDR1 and CDR2: MNHEY and SVGEGT. This CDR3 has 13 residues. The CDR3 bases that were read are TGTGCCAGTCAGCGGTACGACACCGGGGAG. It yields the protein CASQRYDTGE. The CDR3 in full is CASQRYDTGELFF.

CDR3 DNA (partial): TGCAGCGTTGAAGGGACAGGGGCCTACGAG. Translation gives CSVEGTGAYE. The entire CDR3 reads CSVEGTGAYEQYF. J is TRBJ2-7 and V is TRBV29-1, with 9 bases that match TRBD1. The read is 3 residues too short to cover the CDR3 end, so that end is filled in from the germline J gene. Germline V gene sequence: CDR1 SQVTM, CDR2 ANQGSEA. The CDR3 has 13 residues. The trim removed 1 base at V and 2 bases at J, leaving 0 bases unmatched.

The CDR3 DNA, read in part, is TGTGCCAGCAGCAAGAGAGGGGACACTGGAGAAAAA. Its translation is CASSKRGDTGEK. The complete CDR3 protein is CASSKRGDTGEKLFF. This sequence joins TRBV9 and TRBJ1-4; D is perhaps TRBD1 (6 bases). The read ends 3 residues before the CDR3 terminus; that terminus is restored from the germline J gene. Deletions cut 4 bases from V and 8 bases from J, with 18 bases between. The CDR3 runs 15 residues. Germline V lookup: CDR1 SGDLS, CDR2 YYNGEE.

The CDR3 reads CSARDYPLSYEQYF. The CDR3 DNA, read in part, is TGCAGTGCTAGAGATTATCCCTTATCCTACGAG. The chain combines TRBV20-1 with TRBJ2-7; D remains unclear. The CDR3 end is not reached by the read, which stops 3 residues before it; the germline J gene fills it in. V was cut by 0 bases and J by 1 base, with 10 bases left in between. The CDR3 totals 14 residues. The germline gives CDR1 DFQATT, CDR2 SNEGSKA (reference sequence).

Concerning this clone itself: The sequenced fragment ends 3 residues before the CDR3 boundary, so the rest is inferred from the germline J gene. This rearrangement joins TRBV20-1 to TRBJ1-5, with a weak D call TRBD1 (6 bases). The CDR3 contains 13 residues. V was trimmed by 4 bases and J by 1 base, leaving 8 bases between them. The germline gives CDR1 DFQATT, CDR2 SNEGSKA (reference sequence). The CDR3 region is CSAIGQSNQPQHF. The part of the CDR3 DNA that was read is TGCAGTGCTATCGGACAGAGCAATCAGCCC.

As for this clone: Read coverage stops 3 residues before the CDR3 terminus; the germline J gene supplies the remainder. The V and J genes are TRBV5-1 and TRBJ2-2, with 12 bases matching TRBD2. The germline V gene encodes CDR1 SGHRS and CDR2 YFSETQ. This CDR3 contains 16 residues. After removal of 4 bases from V and 7 bases from J, the junction contained 8 bases not matched to a gene. The CDR3 is CASSPGLAGTIGELFF. CDR3 DNA, as far as it was read: TGCGCCAGCAGCCCCGGACTAGCGGGAACGATCGGGGAG.

Points on this clone: The DNA ends 3 residues before the CDR3 does, and the rest of the CDR3 is filled in from the germline J gene. Other nucleotide sequences in the sample specify the same CDR3. The V call is TRBV7-9, the J call TRBJ1-1; D is unresolved. Germline assignment: CDR1 SEHNR and CDR2 FQNEAQ (reference sequence). This CDR3 spans 13 amino acids. The germline V and J ends were trimmed by 6 bases and 0 bases, with 8 bases remaining between them. CDR3: CASSRLVNTEAFF. CDR3 bases read: TGTGCCAGCAGTCGCCTAGTGAACACTGAA.

Worth noting for this clone: The read finishes 3 residues shy of the CDR3 end, and the germline J gene is used to complete it. V gene TRBV29-1 combines with J gene TRBJ1-2, with D hard to call. CDR1 is SQVTM and CDR2 is ANQGSEA in the germline V gene. CDR3 length equals 13 residues. The sequenced CDR3 bases are TGCAGCGCCGGAGGGTCACTAGCGAGTAAG. Residues: CSAGGSLASK. The whole CDR3 is CSAGGSLASKYTF.

CDR3 bases read: TGCAGTGCTACCAACAGGGAAGAAGGAATCGAAAAA. Its protein is CSATNREEGIEK. The CDR3, in full, reads CSATNREEGIEKLFF. V is TRBV20-1 and J is TRBJ1-4, with a weak D call TRBD1 (6 bases). Sequencing ends 3 residues short of the CDR3 end; the germline J gene provides the rest. V dropped 4 bases and J dropped 8 bases, with 20 bases sitting between them. Per the germline V gene, CDR1 is DFQATT and CDR2 is SNEGSKA (reference sequence). The CDR3 spans 15 residues.

With respect to this clone: The CDR3 goes on 3 residues after the read ends, and that part is filled in from the germline J gene. The genes are TRBV28 and TRBJ2-2, with TRBD2 identical over 14 bases. Germline V lookup: CDR1 MDHEN, CDR2 SYDVKM. The junction had 12 bases not matched to a gene; V was cut back by 4 bases and J by 5 bases. CDR3 length equals 19 residues. CDR3 residues: CASSSITTSGGARTGELFF. CDR3 DNA (partial): TGTGCCAGCAGTTCCATAACGACTAGCGGGGGGGCCCGGACCGGGGAG.

Worth noting for this clone: The CDR3 extends 3 residues past the end of the read, so its final part is completed from the germline J gene. The chain is built from TRBV2 and TRBJ1-1; D gene unclear. The germline gives CDR1 SNHLY, CDR2 FYNNEI. V was cut by 7 bases and J by 0 bases, with 15 bases left in between. This CDR3 comprises 15 residues. The sequenced CDR3 bases are TGTGCCAGCACGAAAACTAGACAAGTGAACACTGAA. Its protein product is CASTKTRQVNTE. The full CDR3 protein reads CASTKTRQVNTEAFF.